This T cell receptor beta chain emerged from a study of shared clonotypes between healthy human individuals. J lost 0 bases, V lost 6 bases, and 5 bases had no gene match. Germline CDR1 SQVTM, CDR2 ANQGSEA. This CDR3 is built from 13 residues. The data were produced by immunoSEQ multiplex PCR, yet TCRdb's version contains in-frame clones alone and is incomplete. The repertoire holds roughly 660,000 clones, with 90% as singletons. Healthy adults negative for HIV, lacking recent acute infections or vaccinations, served as donors. This clonotype was obtained from a young man in good health. Some clones in this sample may be carry-over from other donors' samples. The chain recombines TRBV29-1 with TRBJ2-7; 7 bases fit TRBD1. Sequencing was done on a sample of memory CD8+ T cells from PBMCs. Documented subset: CD45RO+ cells pooled with CCR7-negative TemRA cells. In nucleotides, the CDR3 is TGCAGCGTGACCGGGACAGCCTCCTACGAGCAGTACTTC. Its translation: CSVTGTASYEQYF.